The rows below give T cell receptor beta chains drawn from one sample of a study of OX40 agonist ivuxolimab in advanced cancers. The assay was immunoSEQ multiplex PCR, and TCRdb's table has in-frame clones only and misses some. The table includes around 30,000 clones, roughly 84% detected once. The material was CD4+ or CD8+ T cells sorted from blood, obtained in a trial of the OX40 agonist ivuxolimab. The origin of the receptors is an adult with an advanced solid tumor such as melanoma, head and neck, liver or kidney cancer. The CDR3 runs from the conserved cysteine through the conserved F or W. D genes are given only for firm matches. Clone sizes are given selectively: once, few, many, or a class where the clone is expanded.

j_call v_call d_call clone_size cdr3_aa cdr3_nt
TRBJ2-3 TRBV5-4 NA NA CASRTSEGDTQYF TGTGCCAGCAGGACAAGCGAGGGAGATACGCAGTATTTT
TRBJ2-5 TRBV5-5 NA NA CASSLETPPPQYF TGTGCCAGCAGCTTGGAGACACCACCTCCCCAGTACTTC
TRBJ2-5 TRBV5-5 NA few CASSLNTGETQYF TGTGCCAGCAGCTTGAACACAGGGGAGACCCAGTACTTC
TRBJ2-7 TRBV19 TRBD2 few CASRKKPSGSSYEQYF TGTGCCAGTAGAAAAAAGCCTAGCGGGAGCTCCTACGAGCAGTACTTC
TRBJ1-2 TRBV7-9 TRBD1 few CASSSGQGAGGYTF TGTGCCAGCAGCTCGGGACAGGGGGCGGGTGGCTACACCTTC
TRBJ1-3 TRBV10-3 TRBD1 NA CAISESGQGILWNTIYF TGTGCCATCAGTGAGTCGGGACAGGGGATATTATGGAACACCATATATTTT
TRBJ2-7 TRBV10-3 NA NA CAISDTYEQYF TGTGCCATCAGTGACACCTACGAGCAGTACTTC
TRBJ1-1 TRBV7-9 TRBD1 NA CASSAGTVTEAFF TGTGCCAGCAGCGCCGGGACAGTCACTGAAGCTTTCTTT
TRBJ2-7 TRBV5-1 NA few CASSLNGYEQYF TGCGCCAGCAGCTTGAACGGCTACGAGCAGTACTTC
TRBJ1-1 TRBV4-1 TRBD1 once CASSQGGGQGNTEAFF TGCGCCAGCAGCCAAGGGGGGGGACAGGGGAACACTGAAGCTTTCTTT
TRBJ1-6 TRBV7-9 NA NA CASSLDAPGPHSPLHF TGTGCCAGCAGCTTAGACGCTCCAGGTCCTCATTCACCCCTCCACTTT
TRBJ1-3 TRBV28 TRBD1 NA CASSKEGAAVYYSGNTIYF TGTGCCAGCTCAAAGGAGGGGGCCGCAGTGTATTACTCTGGAAACACCATATATTTT
TRBJ2-2 TRBV7-9 NA NA CASTVVGTGELFF TGTGCCAGCACTGTTGTAGGGACCGGGGAGCTGTTTTTT
TRBJ2-5 TRBV4-2 TRBD2 once CASSQAFGGEETQYF TGTGCCAGCAGCCAGGCCTTTGGGGGGGAAGAGACCCAGTACTTC
TRBJ2-1 TRBV6-1 NA NA CASSPRVYNEQFF TGTGCCAGCAGTCCCCGGGTCTACAATGAGCAGTTCTTC